This T cell receptor beta chain was sequenced during a study of blood T cells in healthy people across ages. Overall study results and limits: Calculation of diversity from one million T cells yielded estimates considered to be underestimates. Strongly correlated with naive T cell percentage was TCR beta diversity.

A second about 6 to 11 cycle PCR used barcoded and J-beta primers. One entry per CDR3 protein, called by TCRdb with MiXCR from the 5' RACE reads. This sample has some 890,000 distinct CDR3 sequences, with just under 30% found just once. Details on this clonotype: What it binds is unknown.

The same sample was also studied in work on T cells of mothers and their children. According to that study: cDNA synthesis used all extracted RNA, about 1.5 ug per 15 ul. Reads recorded for TCR beta CDR3 numbered over 9 million per mother and some 2.7 million per child.

This receptor was obtained from a woman aged 40 to 50 in good health. Sequenced input: blood.

The CDR3 is CASSVGPQPMYGYTF. The CDR3 region has the DNA TGTGCCAGCAGCGTAGGTCCGCAGCCTATGTACGGCTACACCTTC. The chain is built from TRBV9 and TRBJ1-2, with D unresolved. The CDR3 consists of 15 residues. Germline CDR1 SGDLS, CDR2 YYNGEE. V lost 0 bases and J 8 bases, leaving 17 bases between the germline ends.